The 27 T cell receptor beta chains reported below all come from one sample, sequenced in a study of shared clonotypes between healthy human individuals. This table comes from immunoSEQ multiplex PCR, and its TCRdb copy is limited to in-frame clones, with some not included. Among more than 400,000 clones listed, almost 80% were seen once. Sample: PBMCs. Every receptor here comes from a middle-aged woman in good health. Some clones in this sample may be carry-over from other donors' samples.

The sample holds one count of this clone. The chain uses TRBV7-3 and TRBJ1-2; D gene uncertain. The germline V and J ends were trimmed by 0 bases and 2 bases, with 7 bases remaining between them. CDR1 and CDR2 (germline): SGHTA, FQGTGA. The CDR3 loop spans 14 amino acids. The CDR3 region has the DNA TGTGCCAGCAGCTTAACTGCAGGCAACTATGGCTACACCTTC. This translates into CASSLTAGNYGYTF.

This chain connects TRBV11-1 to TRBJ2-1; a weak D match, TRBD1 (5 bases). Looked up from germline, CDR1 is SGHAT and CDR2 is FQDESV (reference sequence). Deletions cut 3 bases from V and 11 bases from J, with 11 bases between. The CDR3 covers 12 residues. The chain's CDR3 is CASSFMGRQQFF. In nucleotides, the CDR3 is TGTGCCAGCAGCTTCATGGGGCGTCAGCAGTTCTTC.

The gene calls are TRBV6-6 and TRBJ2-3; 10 bases align to TRBD1. The CDR3 length is 15 residues. The J segment lost 3 bases and the V segment lost 7 bases, leaving 7 bases of the junction unmatched. Germline CDR1 reads MNHNY; CDR2 reads SVGAGI (reference sequence). This CDR3 reads CASNKGQGRTDTQYF. CDR3 DNA sequence: TGTGCCAGCAATAAGGGACAGGGGAGGACAGATACGCAGTATTTT.

The chain has TRBV15 and TRBJ2-6; D call uncertain. V was cut by 0 bases and J by 0 bases, with 3 bases left in between. The CDR3 is 15 amino acids. Per the germline V gene, CDR1 is LNHNV and CDR2 is YYDKDF (reference sequence). The CDR3 DNA is TGTGCCACCAGCAGAGACCCCTCTGGGGCCAACGTCCTGACTTTC. It is translated as CATSRDPSGANVLTF.

This clone came up once. The chain is built from TRBV9 and TRBJ2-1; TRBD2 aligns across 7 bases. The CDR3 is made up of 14 amino acids. From germline, CDR1 is SGDLS and CDR2 YYNGEE. Trimming removed 4 bases from V and 8 bases from J; junction bases left unmatched: 9. This CDR3 is CASSISGRSDEQFF. CDR3 coding DNA: TGTGCCAGCAGCATTAGCGGGCGCTCGGATGAGCAGTTCTTC.

The chain combines TRBV18 with TRBJ2-7, with D perhaps matching TRBD2 (5 bases). V gave up 5 bases and J gave up 3 bases, with 11 bases separating them. The CDR3 consists of 13 residues. Germline V gives CDR1 KGHSH, CDR2 LQKENI. CDR3 protein: CASSEGRNYEQYF. DNA for the CDR3: TGTGCCAGCTCAGAGGGCCGCAACTACGAGCAGTACTTC.

A note on this clone: The same CDR3 arises from other DNA sequences in this sample as well. The CDR3 DNA reads TGTGCCAGCAGCTTGGGGCGGGGGACAGATACGCAGTATTTT. Translation gives CASSLGRGTDTQYF. The J gene is TRBJ2-3, the V gene TRBV11-3, with 7 bases lining up with TRBD2. CDR1 SGHNT and CDR2 YENEEA come from the germline V gene. The CDR3 runs to 14 residues. With 3 bases clipped from V and 3 bases from J, the junction kept 3 bases outside the gene matches.

V is TRBV4-3 and J is TRBJ2-1, with unresolved D. The CDR3 has 13 amino acids. CDR1 is LGHNA and CDR2 is YSLEER in the germline V gene. Trimming cost V 1 base and J 7 bases, with 8 bases left between them. CDR3 amino acids: CASSQALENEQFF. The CDR3 coding sequence is TGCGCCAGCAGCCAAGCCCTAGAGAATGAGCAGTTCTTC.

This chain connects TRBV6-5 to TRBJ2-5; 9 nucleotides align to TRBD2. The end of the DNA is better explained by TRBJ2-7, so the J call may be wrong. This CDR3 is built from 15 residues. CDR1 and CDR2 (germline): MNHEY, SVGAGI. This CDR3 is CASSASGTSTYEQYF. Here the CDR3 DNA reads TGTGCCAGCAGCGCATCCGGGACTAGCACCTACGAGCAGTACTTC.

The rearrangement joins TRBV19 to TRBJ1-4, with no clear D. V was clipped by 4 bases and J by 8 bases, with 26 bases between them. The CDR3 loop spans 18 amino acids. Germline loops: CDR1 LNHDA, CDR2 SQIVND (reference sequence). Written as DNA, the CDR3 is TGTGCCAGTAGTAACTCCGGACTGGCGACCGTGGTTCGAGAAAAACTGTTTTTT. Its protein is CASSNSGLATVVREKLFF.

The rearrangement links TRBV2 to TRBJ2-1; TRBD1 agrees at 7 bases. V shed 7 bases and J 7 bases; nucleotides not matched to a gene: 10. Germline V gene lookup returns CDR1 SNHLY and CDR2 FYNNEI. This CDR3 contains 14 residues. The CDR3 region is CASKSRTGSNEQFF. The CDR3 nucleotides are TGTGCCAGCAAGAGTCGGACAGGTTCAAATGAGCAGTTCTTC.

J is TRBJ2-7 and V is TRBV30; D unclear. The DNA matches TRBJ2-5 better at its end, which makes the J call doubtful. The CDR3 runs 14 residues. Germline V gene lookup returns CDR1 GTSNPN and CDR2 SVGIG (reference sequence). CDR3 DNA: TGTGCCTGGAGTGTTAGAGCGCGGCGAGAGACCCAGTACTTC. Amino acid sequence: CAWSVRARRETQYF.

The chain joins TRBV5-1 to TRBJ1-4; the D is unclear. This CDR3 region has 14 residues. Germline V lookup: CDR1 SGHRS, CDR2 YFSETQ. V lost 5 bases and J lost 7, with 15 bases in between. CDR3 amino acids: CASRVAGLSEKLFF. In DNA, the CDR3 is TGCGCCAGCAGGGTTGCGGGCTTGAGTGAAAAACTGTTTTTT.

CDR3 sequence: CASSERARTGGHQPQHF. CDR3 DNA sequence: TGTGCCAGCAGTGAACGAGCCAGGACAGGGGGACATCAGCCCCAGCATTTT. V is TRBV6-1 and J is TRBJ1-5; 10 bases are a match to TRBD1. The germline V gene encodes CDR1 MNHNS and CDR2 SASEGT. Unmatched junction bases numbered 9, after V lost 2 bases and J lost 5 bases. The CDR3 runs to 17 residues.

The V gene is TRBV18, the J gene TRBJ1-4; D not resolved. Trimming took off 4 bases at V and 0 bases at J, with 12 bases between the two ends. The germline V gene has CDR1 KGHSH and CDR2 LQKENI. CDR3 size: 16 residues. For the CDR3, the DNA is TGTGCCAGCTCACTCAACACCGGGTCAACTAATGAAAAACTGTTTTTT. Translation gives CASSLNTGSTNEKLFF.

This chain joins TRBV14 and TRBJ2-2, with TRBD1 as a possible D gene (5 bases). The CDR3 is made up of 14 amino acids. Germline lookup yields CDR1 SGHDN and CDR2 FVKESK. Trimming shortened V by 1 base and J by 7 bases, and 10 bases separated the two germline ends. As DNA, the CDR3 is TGTGCCAGCAGCCAAGTACGCCAGGGCGGGGAGCTGTTTTTT. Its translation is CASSQVRQGGELFF.

This rearrangement joins TRBV11-2 to TRBJ2-3; 13 bases are shared with TRBD2. The germline V gene encodes CDR1 SGHAT and CDR2 FQNNGV. J gave up 0 bases and V 0 bases, and 9 bases lay outside the gene matches. The CDR3 is made up of 20 amino acids. CDR3 region: CASSLDSDPGLAGSTDTQYF. The CDR3 bases are TGTGCCAGCAGCTTAGATTCGGACCCGGGACTAGCGGGGAGCACAGATACGCAGTATTTT.

V is TRBV5-1 and J is TRBJ2-7; a possible D gene is TRBD2 (6 bases). The V and J ends lost 4 bases and 2 bases respectively, with 16 bases between them. Germline CDR1 SGHRS, CDR2 YFSETQ. This CDR3 comprises 15 residues. The CDR3 region is CASSPVAGQTYEQYF. In DNA form, the CDR3 reads TGCGCCAGCAGCCCGGTCGCGGGGCAAACCTACGAGCAGTACTTC.

This clone has just a few counts. The chain has TRBV5-1 and TRBJ2-2; TRBD1 matches 7 bases. The CDR3 extends over 15 amino acids. Per the germline V gene, CDR1 is SGHRS and CDR2 is YFSETQ. The ends lost 4 bases at V and 4 bases at J; junction bases unmatched: 7. As DNA, the CDR3 is TGCGCCAGCAGCCCCCAGGCAGGGGGCACCGGGGAGCTGTTTTTT. Protein product: CASSPQAGGTGELFF.

There are a few counts of this clone. CDR3 bases: TGTGCCAGCAGCCCCCAAGTTGGCGGCTACAATGAGCAGTTCTTC. Residues: CASSPQVGGYNEQFF. The gene calls are TRBV9 and TRBJ2-1; D is undetermined. This CDR3 has 15 amino acids. The germline gives CDR1 SGDLS, CDR2 YYNGEE. V was shortened by 4 bases and J by 3 bases, with 14 bases between the two germline ends. The whole variable domain, filled in from reference TRBV9 and TRBJ2-1, reads DSGVTQTPKHLITATGQRVTLRCSPRSGDLSVYWYQQSLDQGLQFLIQYYNGEERAKGNILERFSAQQFPDLHSELNLSSLELGDSALYFCASSPQVGGYNEQFFGPGTRLTVL.

V and J are TRBV7-9 and TRBJ2-3; D might be TRBD2 (5 bases). The CDR3 spans 16 residues. Trimming stripped 1 base from V and 3 bases from J, with 14 bases between. From germline, CDR1 is SEHNR and CDR2 FQNEAQ (reference sequence). The DNA for the CDR3 is TGTGCCAGCAGCTTAGTATCCGGGAAGTATACAGATACGCAGTATTTT. Amino acids: CASSLVSGKYTDTQYF.

The gene calls are TRBV5-4 and TRBJ2-2, with a tentative D call TRBD2 (5 bases). The CDR3 has 14 residues. The V and J ends lost 4 bases and 7 bases respectively, with 14 bases between them. Germline V gene data show CDR1 as SGHNT and CDR2 as YYREEE (reference sequence). The CDR3 loop reads CASSKWIEGGELFF. The CDR3 DNA reads as TGTGCCAGCAGCAAATGGATAGAGGGCGGGGAGCTGTTTTTT.

The chain couples TRBV27 to TRBJ1-1; a possible D gene is TRBD1 (5 bases). Trimming cost V 4 bases and J 6 bases, with 15 bases left between them. Germline CDR1 is MNHEY and CDR2 is SMNVEV (reference sequence). This CDR3 has 14 amino acids. In nucleotides, the CDR3 is TGTGCCAGCAGTTGGGGACGTTTTCTTTCTGAAGCTTTCTTT. Translation gives CASSWGRFLSEAFF.

This clone occurred once. The chain combines TRBV5-1 with TRBJ2-5; D remains unclear. The V gene lost 2 bases and the J gene lost 2 bases, with 7 bases spanning the gap. The CDR3 length is 13 residues. Germline V gene sequence: CDR1 SGHRS, CDR2 YFSETQ. The CDR3 region is CASSLQLQETQYF. The DNA for the CDR3 is TGCGCCAGCAGCTTACAGCTACAAGAGACCCAGTACTTC.

The chain couples TRBV29-1 to TRBJ1-2; 10 positions match TRBD1. After removal of 7 bases from V and 3 bases from J, the junction contained 5 bases not matched to a gene. CDR1 and CDR2 (germline): SQVTM, ANQGSEA. The CDR3 spans 13 residues. Written as DNA, the CDR3 is TGCAGCGCAGGGACAGGGGTGGACTATGGCTACACCTTC. Its translation: CSAGTGVDYGYTF.

CDR3 in DNA: TGTGCCAGCAGCTTAGCGCTAGCCCCCTACGAGCAGTACTTC. Its protein is CASSLALAPYEQYF. The rearrangement joins TRBV7-9 to TRBJ2-7; D is perhaps TRBD2 (5 bases). Germline assignment: CDR1 SEHNR and CDR2 FQNEAQ (reference sequence). Trimming removed 0 bases from V and 2 bases from J, with 8 bases in between. CDR3 length equals 14 residues.

The J gene is TRBJ2-7, the V gene TRBV7-2; D is possibly TRBD2 (6 bases). The germline V gene has CDR1 SGHTA and CDR2 FQGNSA. The V and J ends lost 6 bases and 2 bases respectively, with 8 bases between them. The CDR3 is made up of 12 amino acids. Here the CDR3 DNA reads TGTGCCAGCAGGGGGGGACCCTACGAGCAGTACTTC. This codes for CASRGGPYEQYF.